This section outlines one TCR beta chain sequence together with its context. Antigen unknown. This record belongs to a study of OX40 agonist ivuxolimab in advanced cancers. Study at large: Partial responses were achieved by three patients, of whom one had hepatocellular carcinoma and two had cutaneous melanoma. Study-level findings and limits: The antigen specificity of the peripheral T cells (those that were expanded) was not determined.

At cycle 4 day 1, cycle 7 day 1, and baseline, blood was sampled. Profiled with immunoSEQ multiplex PCR; TCRdb holds only in-frame clones, not every one. The sample has more than 40,000 clones, approximately 80% seen once; the top ten hold 2% to 2.5%. J lost 1 base, V lost 5 bases, and 10 bases had no gene match. CDR3 length equals 16 residues. Germline assignment: CDR1 MNHNY and CDR2 SVGAGI (reference sequence). The source of this sequence is an adult with an advanced solid tumor such as melanoma, head and neck, liver or kidney cancer. The sample here was CD4+ or CD8+ T cells sorted from blood, taken in a trial of the OX40 agonist ivuxolimab. The chain combines TRBV6-6 with TRBJ1-1; TRBD1 aligns across 7 bases. The CDR3 here is CASSRTGTAKNTEAFF. As DNA, the CDR3 is TGTGCCAGCAGTCGAACCGGGACAGCTAAGAACACTGAAGCTTTCTTT.